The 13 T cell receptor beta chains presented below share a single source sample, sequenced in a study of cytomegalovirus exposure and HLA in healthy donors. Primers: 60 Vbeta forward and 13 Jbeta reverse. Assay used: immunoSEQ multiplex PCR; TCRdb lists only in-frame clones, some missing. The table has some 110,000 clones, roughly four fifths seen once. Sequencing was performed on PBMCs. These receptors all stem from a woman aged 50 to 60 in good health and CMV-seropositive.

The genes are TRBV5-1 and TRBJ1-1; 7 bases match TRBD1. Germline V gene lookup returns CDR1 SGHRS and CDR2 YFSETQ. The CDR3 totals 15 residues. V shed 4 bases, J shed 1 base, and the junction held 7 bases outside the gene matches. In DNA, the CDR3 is TGCGCCAGCAGCCTAAGGGGGCGCGGGAACACTGAAGCTTTCTTT. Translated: CASSLRGRGNTEAFF.

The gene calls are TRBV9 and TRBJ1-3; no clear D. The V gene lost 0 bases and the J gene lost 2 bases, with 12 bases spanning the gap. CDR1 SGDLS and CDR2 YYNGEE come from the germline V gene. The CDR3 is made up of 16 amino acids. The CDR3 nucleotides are TGTGCCAGCAGCGTAGCTTTGGAGAGAGCTGGAAACACCATATATTTT. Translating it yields CASSVALERAGNTIYF. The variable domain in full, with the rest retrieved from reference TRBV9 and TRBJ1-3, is DSGVTQTPKHLITATGQRVTLRCSPRSGDLSVYWYQQSLDQGLQFLIQYYNGEERAKGNILERFSAQQFPDLHSELNLSSLELGDSALYFCASSVALERAGNTIYFGEGSWLTVV.

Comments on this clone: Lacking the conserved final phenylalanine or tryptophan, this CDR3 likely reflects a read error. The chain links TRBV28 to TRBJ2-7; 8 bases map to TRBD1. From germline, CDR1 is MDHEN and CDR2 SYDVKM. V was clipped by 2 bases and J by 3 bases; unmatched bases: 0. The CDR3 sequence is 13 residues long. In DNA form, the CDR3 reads TGTGCCAGCAGTTTAACAGGGGGCTACGAGCAGTACCTC. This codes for CASSLTGGYEQYL.

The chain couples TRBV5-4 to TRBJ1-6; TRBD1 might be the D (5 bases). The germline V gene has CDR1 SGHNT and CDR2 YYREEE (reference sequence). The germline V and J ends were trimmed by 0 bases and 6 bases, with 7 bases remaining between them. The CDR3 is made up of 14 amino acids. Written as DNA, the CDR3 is TGTGCCAGCAGCTTGGGACAGAGTAATTCACCCCTCCACTTT. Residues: CASSLGQSNSPLHF.

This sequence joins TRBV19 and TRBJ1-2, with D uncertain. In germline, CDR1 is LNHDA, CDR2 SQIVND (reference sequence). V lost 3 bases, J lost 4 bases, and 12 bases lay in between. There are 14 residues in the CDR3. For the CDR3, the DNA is TGTGCCAGTAGTATGAGTAAGAATAGCTATGGCTACACCTTC. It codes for CASSMSKNSYGYTF.

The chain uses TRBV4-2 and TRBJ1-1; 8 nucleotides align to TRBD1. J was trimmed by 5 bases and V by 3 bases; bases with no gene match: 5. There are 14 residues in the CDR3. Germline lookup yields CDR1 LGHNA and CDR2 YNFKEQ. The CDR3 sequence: CASSHRTGSTEAFF. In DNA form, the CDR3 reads TGTGCCAGCAGCCATAGGACAGGGTCGACTGAAGCTTTCTTT.

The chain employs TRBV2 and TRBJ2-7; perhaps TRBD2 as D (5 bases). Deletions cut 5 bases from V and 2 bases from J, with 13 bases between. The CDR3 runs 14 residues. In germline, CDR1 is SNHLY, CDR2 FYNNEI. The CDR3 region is CASSSGNGPYEQYF. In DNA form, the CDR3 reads TGTGCCAGCAGTTCCGGGAACGGACCCTACGAGCAGTACTTC.

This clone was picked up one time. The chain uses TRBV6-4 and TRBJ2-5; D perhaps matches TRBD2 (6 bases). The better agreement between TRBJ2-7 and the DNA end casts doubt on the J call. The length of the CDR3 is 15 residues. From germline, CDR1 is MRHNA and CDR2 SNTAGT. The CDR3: CASSSEAGTSYEQYF. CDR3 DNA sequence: TGTGCCAGCAGCTCGGAGGCGGGGACCTCCTACGAGCAGTACTTC.

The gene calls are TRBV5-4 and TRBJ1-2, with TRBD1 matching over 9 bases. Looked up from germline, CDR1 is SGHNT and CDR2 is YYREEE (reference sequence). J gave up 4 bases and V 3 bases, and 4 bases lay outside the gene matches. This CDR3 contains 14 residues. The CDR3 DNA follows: TGTGCCAGCAGCTCGGGACAGGGCGTCTATGGCTACACCTTC. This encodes CASSSGQGVYGYTF.

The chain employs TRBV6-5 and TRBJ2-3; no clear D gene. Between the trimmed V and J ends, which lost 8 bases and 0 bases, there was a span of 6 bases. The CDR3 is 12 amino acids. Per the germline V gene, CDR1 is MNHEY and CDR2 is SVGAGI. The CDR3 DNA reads TGTGCCAGCCGCGATAGCACAGATACGCAGTATTTT. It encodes CASRDSTDTQYF.

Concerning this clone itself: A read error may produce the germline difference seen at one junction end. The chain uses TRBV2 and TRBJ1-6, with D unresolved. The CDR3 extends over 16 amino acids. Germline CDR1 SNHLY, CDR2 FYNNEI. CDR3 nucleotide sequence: TGTGCCAGCGCCCGCGACTTGGGAGTGGATAATTCACCCCCCCACTTT. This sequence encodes CASARDLGVDNSPPHF.

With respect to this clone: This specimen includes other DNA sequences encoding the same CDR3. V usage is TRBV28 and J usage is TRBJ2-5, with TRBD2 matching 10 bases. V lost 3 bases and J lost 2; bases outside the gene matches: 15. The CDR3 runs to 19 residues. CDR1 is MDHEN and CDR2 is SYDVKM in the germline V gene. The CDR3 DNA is TGTGCCAGCAGTTTCTCGGTAAATCGATTAGCGGGGGGTCAAGAGACCCAGTACTTC. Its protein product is CASSFSVNRLAGGQETQYF.

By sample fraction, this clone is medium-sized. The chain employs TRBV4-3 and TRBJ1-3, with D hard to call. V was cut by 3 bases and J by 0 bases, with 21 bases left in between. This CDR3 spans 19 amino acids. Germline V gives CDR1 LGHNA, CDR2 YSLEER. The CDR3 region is CASSHTGIGSTTSGNTIYF. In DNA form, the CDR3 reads TGCGCCAGCAGCCATACCGGGATAGGGAGCACTACCTCTGGAAACACCATATATTTT.